This T cell receptor beta chain was recovered during a study of cytomegalovirus exposure and HLA in healthy donors. General observations from the study: Under in vitro conditions, three CMV-associated chains were confirmed as specific for CMV antigens. Analysis was carried out at a later point, and it linked a missense DCLRE1C variant to TCR beta V- and J-gene trimming.

On this clone: Its antigen remains unidentified.

PCR used 60 Vbeta primers and 13 Jbeta primers. Profiled with immunoSEQ multiplex PCR; TCRdb holds only in-frame clones, not every one. The sample has 95,000 to 150,000 clones; approximately 71% are singletons. The sample taken for sequencing was PBMCs. This receptor was obtained from a woman in her forties or fifties in good health and CMV-seronegative.

The CDR3 coding sequence is TGTGCCAGCCAGATCACGCTAGCGGGAGGCTACGAGCAGTACTTC. Its protein product is CASQITLAGGYEQYF. The rearrangement links TRBV6-1 to TRBJ2-7; TRBD2 aligns across 11 bases. With 8 bases clipped from V and 3 bases from J, the junction kept 9 bases outside the gene matches. Per germline, CDR1 MNHNS and CDR2 SASEGT. The CDR3 runs 15 residues.